This T cell receptor (beta chain) was identified in a study of beta chain features in type 1 diabetes. Purities in excess of 95% were seen in all sorted populations. Germline V gives CDR1 SGHDT, CDR2 YYEEEE. The CDR3 totals 14 residues. The ends lost 4 bases at V and 8 bases at J; junction bases unmatched: 10. This clone was detected only a few times. Its antigen is still unknown. Expressed TCRB transcripts were sequenced after all isolated RNA was converted to cDNA. Naive, central memory and regulatory T cell samples averaged about 3.5 million reads. This table comes from immunoSEQ multiplex PCR, and its TCRdb copy is limited to in-frame clones, with some not included. Of 850,000 to 900,000 clones listed, around a sixth were seen once; the top ten hold 0.02% to 0.025%. The study's findings and limits: Patients with Type 1 diabetes showed moderately but significantly shorter TCRB CDR3s in all four CD4+ subsets.

The sequence came from a woman under 30 in good health. The chain recombines TRBV5-6 with TRBJ2-3; TRBD1 aligns across 7 bases. Sequences were obtained from naive CD4+ T cells from blood. CDR3 DNA: TGTGCCAGCAGCGGGACCGGGACAGTATTTACGCAGTATTTT. Its protein product is CASSGTGTVFTQYF.